The present T cell receptor (beta chain) was sequenced within a study of response to subunit inactivated influenza vaccine. TCRdb re-called the RT-PCR reads through MiXCR, storing one row per CDR3 protein. Among some 520,000 distinct CDR3 sequences listed, more than 15% were seen once. Overall study findings and caveats: The authors suggested that every seasonal influenza vaccination recruits few new T cells.

Looked up from germline, CDR1 is SGDLS and CDR2 is YYNGEE. The CDR3 runs 15 residues. Trimming left V 0 bases short and J 8 bases short, with 15 bases between. There are a few counts of this clonotype. The target antigen is unknown. The sequencing used CD4+ T cells sorted from PBMCs, collected roughly 24 months after vaccination. V and J are TRBV9 and TRBJ2-1; D is perhaps TRBD1 or TRBD2 (5 bases each). The clonotype originates from a man between 45 and 75 years old who received an inactivated influenza vaccine. CDR3 DNA: TGTGCCAGCAGCGTAGGGGGGACCCCAGAGCATGAGCAGTTCTTC. It specifies CASSVGGTPEHEQFF.